This T cell receptor beta chain originates from a study of T cell changes during pregnancy in multiple sclerosis. V was shortened by 4 bases and J by 4 bases, with 23 bases between the two germline ends. The germline CDR1 and CDR2 sequences are MNHEY and SMNVEV (reference sequence). This CDR3 has 17 residues. The table came from immunoSEQ multiplex PCR; TCRdb's copy has only in-frame clones and leaves some out. The table has about 49,000 clones, approximately 94% seen once. In its sample, this clone was seen once. This receptor was identified in a female donor with multiple sclerosis, enrolled in a pregnancy study. The chain joins TRBV27 to TRBJ2-7; the D gene is possibly TRBD2 (6 bases). Here the sequenced sample was CD8+ T cells from peripheral blood mononuclear cells, taken before pregnancy. CDR3 bases: TGTGCCAGCAGTTCCTCGGGAGTGGGCTTGGAGACGTACGAGCAGTACTTC. This gives the protein CASSSSGVGLETYEQYF.